These 30 T cell receptor beta chains share one sample of origin, sequenced in a study of cytomegalovirus exposure and HLA in healthy donors. PCR involved 60 Vbeta and 13 Jbeta primers. Here immunoSEQ multiplex PCR was the method, and the copy in TCRdb shows in-frame clones only, minus some. The repertoire holds around 150,000 clones, with roughly 75% as singletons. The sequencing input was PBMCs. All receptors derive from a young man in good health and CMV-seronegative.

The V gene is TRBV11-2, the J gene TRBJ2-7; 10 bases agree with TRBD2. CDR1 and CDR2 from the germline V gene are SGHAT and FQNNGV. V was pared by 7 bases and J by 1 base, with 7 bases of the junction left unmatched. The CDR3 sequence is 15 residues long. CDR3 DNA: TGTGCCAGCACCTCCCTAGCGGGAGTGTCCTACGAGCAGTACTTC. Its translation: CASTSLAGVSYEQYF.

This clone was seen a single time. Different DNA sequences within this sample yield the same CDR3. The J gene is TRBJ1-2, the V gene TRBV18, with no clear D. This CDR3 region has 13 residues. With 6 bases removed from V and 2 bases from J, the gap between germline ends came to 10 bases. The germline gives CDR1 KGHSH, CDR2 LQKENI. CDR3 residues: CASSPDRNYGYTF. CDR3 DNA: TGTGCCAGCTCCCCCGATAGAAACTATGGCTACACCTTC.

The chain employs TRBV15 and TRBJ2-1, with D perhaps TRBD2 (5 bases). V lost 5 bases, J lost 12 bases, and 17 bases lay in between. Germline lookup yields CDR1 LNHNV and CDR2 YYDKDF (reference sequence). CDR3 length: 13 amino acids. The CDR3 reads CATSLERRGLQFF. As DNA, the CDR3 is TGTGCCACCAGCCTTGAGAGGCGCGGGCTGCAGTTCTTC.

This chain joins TRBV7-2 and TRBJ2-7; TRBD1 matches 11 bases. The CDR3 is 17 residues long. The J segment lost 4 bases and the V segment lost 3 bases, leaving 11 bases of the junction unmatched. Germline CDR1 reads SGHTA; CDR2 reads FQGNSA. CDR3 nucleotide sequence: TGTGCCAGCAGCTTGGGCCCCCCGGGACAGGGGGAATACGAGCAGTACTTC. It yields the protein CASSLGPPGQGEYEQYF.

This chain uses TRBV7-9 with TRBJ2-7; 8 nucleotides agree with TRBD1. Germline trimming cut 5 bases from V and 4 bases from J; bases unmatched to any gene: 10. This CDR3 has 15 residues. Germline CDR1 reads SEHNR; CDR2 reads FQNEAQ (reference sequence). The DNA of the CDR3 is TGTGCCAGCAGCCCTACCACAGGGGGAGGATACGAGCAGTACTTC. Encoded protein: CASSPTTGGGYEQYF.

The chain carries TRBV27 and TRBJ2-7, with 7 nucleotides matching TRBD1. The J call is in doubt because the DNA end fits TRBJ2-5 better. This CDR3 region has 15 residues. The germline V gene encodes CDR1 MNHEY and CDR2 SMNVEV (reference sequence). CDR3 sequence: CASSRFLGQSETQYF. The CDR3 DNA reads as TGTGCCAGCAGCCGTTTCTTGGGACAGTCAGAGACCCAGTACTTC.

The chain is built from TRBV29-1 and TRBJ2-7; 11 nucleotides match TRBD2. Germline-derived CDR1 and CDR2 are SQVTM and ANQGSEA. This CDR3 contains 13 residues. V lost 3 bases to trimming and J lost 2 bases; unmatched junction nucleotides: 0. In DNA, the CDR3 is TGCAGCGTTGAGGGACTAGCGGCCTACGAGCAGTACTTC. It encodes CSVEGLAAYEQYF.

The CDR3: CASSLSPGTYEQYF. As DNA, the CDR3 is TGTGCCAGCAGTTTATCCCCGGGGACCTACGAGCAGTACTTC. The V and J genes are TRBV28 and TRBJ2-7, with D possibly TRBD2 on 5 matching bases. This CDR3 spans 14 amino acids. Trimming stripped 1 base from V and 2 bases from J, with 9 bases between. From germline, CDR1 is MDHEN and CDR2 SYDVKM.

The chain employs TRBV9 and TRBJ2-1; no clear D. The CDR3 is made up of 11 amino acids. Trimming took off 4 bases at V and 9 bases at J, with 8 bases between the two ends. Per germline, CDR1 SGDLS and CDR2 YYNGEE. The CDR3 nucleotides are TGTGCCAGCAGCCGGTCGGGTGAGCAGTTCTTC. It is translated as CASSRSGEQFF.

The chain employs TRBV7-6 and TRBJ2-3, with D perhaps matching TRBD2 (5 bases). The CDR3 has 16 residues. CDR1 SGHVS and CDR2 FNYEAQ come from the germline V gene. Trimming cost V 1 base and J 0 bases, with 11 bases left between them. The CDR3 sequence is CASSLGAAISTDTQYF. CDR3 in DNA: TGTGCCAGCAGCTTAGGAGCGGCTATCAGCACAGATACGCAGTATTTT.

This clone was seen a few times. This chain connects TRBV6-1 to TRBJ1-6; TRBD1 might be the D (6 bases). Trimming removed 2 bases at V and 7 bases at J, with 12 bases between. CDR1 is MNHNS and CDR2 is SASEGT in the germline V gene. The CDR3 is made up of 15 amino acids. The DNA of the CDR3 is TGTGCCAGCAGTGAAATTGGCAGGGGAAATTCACCCCTCCACTTT. It codes for CASSEIGRGNSPLHF.

This clone was found a few times. V and J are TRBV7-6 and TRBJ2-7; tentatively, D is TRBD2 (5 bases). Trimming pared 0 bases from V and 0 bases from J, leaving 12 bases between. Per the germline V gene, CDR1 is SGHVS and CDR2 is FNYEAQ. The CDR3 has 16 residues. The CDR3 coding sequence is TGTGCCAGCAGCTTAGCTTCGAGCGGATACTCCTACGAGCAGTACTTC. This encodes CASSLASSGYSYEQYF.

The genes are TRBV25-1 and TRBJ2-1; D might be TRBD2 (6 bases). The germline V gene encodes CDR1 MGHDK and CDR2 SYGVNS. The CDR3 loop spans 14 amino acids. V was trimmed by 3 bases and J by 9 bases, leaving 15 bases between them. The CDR3 nucleotides read TGTGCCAGCAGTGACATAGGAGGGGTCGCTGAGCAGTTCTTC. This translates into CASSDIGGVAEQFF.

This rearrangement joins TRBV28 to TRBJ2-2; D may be TRBD2 (5 bases). The CDR3 runs to 16 residues. The V end was cut by 2 bases, the J end by 8 bases, with 18 bases between. Germline V CDR1 and CDR2: MDHEN, SYDVKM. CDR3 nucleotide sequence: TGTGCCAGCAGTTTAGGCGGGCAAAGGAGGCCAGGGGAGCTGTTTTTT. Protein product: CASSLGGQRRPGELFF.

The chain carries TRBV2 and TRBJ2-1; D perhaps matches TRBD1 (6 bases). The germline gives CDR1 SNHLY, CDR2 FYNNEI. The CDR3 covers 14 residues. The V gene lost 5 bases and the J gene lost 8 bases, with 16 bases spanning the gap. CDR3 sequence: CASSSITQGYEQFF. CDR3 nucleotides: TGTGCCAGCAGTTCCATCACACAGGGTTATGAGCAGTTCTTC.

This clone was seen only a few times. Distinct nucleotide sequences in the sample also encode this CDR3. The chain is built from TRBV2 and TRBJ2-1; 12 bases fit TRBD2. The ends lost 4 bases at V and 3 bases at J; junction bases unmatched: 1. The CDR3 covers 15 residues. The germline V gene encodes CDR1 SNHLY and CDR2 FYNNEI. The CDR3 nucleotides read TGTGCCAGCAGTGGACTAGCGGGAGACTACAATGAGCAGTTCTTC. Its protein product is CASSGLAGDYNEQFF.

This clone was counted a few times. The V gene is TRBV6-4, the J gene TRBJ2-7, with 8 bases fitting TRBD2. The CDR3 length is 13 residues. Trimming at V came to 6 bases and at J to 4 bases, leaving 5 bases not matched to a gene. The V gene's germline CDR1 is MRHNA and CDR2 SNTAGT. The CDR3 sequence is CASSTSGDYEQYF. The CDR3 nucleotides are TGTGCCAGCAGCACTAGCGGTGATTACGAGCAGTACTTC.

The rearrangement links TRBV6-5 to TRBJ2-7; TRBD1 agrees at 9 bases. Germline CDR1 MNHEY, CDR2 SVGAGI. After removal of 5 bases from V and 1 base from J, the junction contained 3 bases not matched to a gene. The CDR3 contains 14 residues. Here the CDR3 reads CASSHDRGSYEQYF. The CDR3 nucleotides read TGTGCCAGCAGTCACGACAGGGGGTCCTACGAGCAGTACTTC.

This clone was detected only a few times. V is TRBV28 and J is TRBJ2-2, with 8 bases that match TRBD2. The germline V gene has CDR1 MDHEN and CDR2 SYDVKM. The CDR3 runs to 19 residues. V lost 5 bases and J lost 0; bases outside the gene matches: 14. CDR3 coding DNA: TGTGCCAGCAGTACCTATTGGTTGGCTAGCGGGTCGAACACCGGGGAGCTGTTTTTT. Its translation is CASSTYWLASGSNTGELFF. The full variable domain, completed using reference TRBV28 and TRBJ2-2, is DVKVTQSSRYLVKRTGEKVFLECVQDMDHENMFWYRQDPGLGLRLIYFSYDVKMKEKGDIPEGYSVSREKKERFSLILESASTNQTSMYLCASSTYWLASGSNTGELFFGEGSRLTVL.

CDR3 bases: TGTGCCAGCAGCGTAGCAGGGAGGTCTGGGGCCAACGTCCTGACTTTC. The encoded protein is CASSVAGRSGANVLTF. The V call is TRBV9, the J call TRBJ2-6, with D possibly TRBD2 on 6 matching bases. Trimming removed 0 bases at V and 1 base at J, with 8 bases between. The CDR3 is 16 amino acids. Germline CDR1 and CDR2: SGDLS and YYNGEE.

The chain couples TRBV27 to TRBJ1-2; TRBD1 might be the D (6 bases). CDR1 and CDR2 (germline): MNHEY, SMNVEV (reference sequence). The CDR3 is made up of 15 amino acids. The V end lost 6 bases, the J end lost 6 bases, and 20 bases lay between the germline ends. The CDR3 DNA is TGTGCCAGCAGGCCACAGGGCGCGGGTCTCCATGGCTACACCTTC. Its translation: CASRPQGAGLHGYTF.

The chain couples TRBV6-6 to TRBJ2-7, with D perhaps TRBD2 (6 bases). The length of the CDR3 is 15 residues. V was trimmed by 3 bases and J by 3 bases, leaving 15 bases between them. Germline lookup yields CDR1 MNHNY and CDR2 SVGAGI (reference sequence). CDR3 nucleotide sequence: TGTGCCAGCAGTTATGCCCCGGCGGGGAACTACGAGCAGTACTTC. It codes for CASSYAPAGNYEQYF.

The rearrangement uses TRBV5-1 and TRBJ2-5, with 10 bases identical to TRBD2. The CDR3 loop spans 15 amino acids. The germline CDR1 and CDR2 sequences are SGHRS and YFSETQ. J was trimmed by 12 bases and V by 4 bases; bases with no gene match: 15. For the CDR3, the DNA is TGCGCCAGCAGCCCTGGGGGGCTAGCGGGAGATCGGGAGTACTTC. Translation: CASSPGGLAGDREYF.

CDR3 coding DNA: TGTGCCAGCACCCATAACAGGGGGGGCAATCAGCCCCAGCATTTT. Translated: CASTHNRGGNQPQHF. The gene calls are TRBV28 and TRBJ1-5; 8 nucleotides align to TRBD1. Germline V gene data show CDR1 as MDHEN and CDR2 as SYDVKM. This CDR3 has 15 residues. J lost 2 bases, V lost 7 bases, and 7 bases had no gene match.

As to this clone: One end of the junction varies from germline; a read error may be responsible. The gene calls are TRBV7-9 and TRBJ1-4, with D perhaps matching TRBD1 (5 bases). CDR1 is SEHNR, CDR2 FQNEAQ, per germline (reference sequence). This CDR3 spans 15 amino acids. CDR3 nucleotides: TGTTCCAGCAGCTTGACAGCGGGACTGGATGAAAAACTGTTTTTT. It translates to CSSSLTAGLDEKLFF.

The chain carries TRBV7-2 and TRBJ2-1, with 7 nucleotides matching TRBD2. Germline assignment: CDR1 SGHTA and CDR2 FQGNSA. The CDR3 contains 15 residues. V gave up 2 bases and J gave up 7 bases; unmatched junction bases: 8. The DNA of the CDR3 is TGTGCCAGCAGCTTAACGGGACTAAACGGGAATGAGCAGTTCTTC. Amino acids: CASSLTGLNGNEQFF.

The chain couples TRBV2 to TRBJ2-5; the match to TRBD1 covers 8 bases. The CDR3 covers 13 residues. CDR1 is SNHLY and CDR2 is FYNNEI in the germline V gene. V lost 3 bases and J lost 5; bases outside the gene matches: 2. The DNA of the CDR3 is TGTGCCAGCAGTGACAGGGGGCTGGAGACCCAGTACTTC. It translates to CASSDRGLETQYF.

The rearrangement links TRBV6-5 to TRBJ1-1; TRBD1 is a possible D gene (5 bases). The V and J ends lost 7 bases and 5 bases respectively, with 14 bases between them. Looked up from germline, CDR1 is MNHEY and CDR2 is SVGAGI. This CDR3 is built from 13 residues. The CDR3 DNA reads as TGTGCCAGCAATCGGGTGGGGGGGACTGAAGCTTTCTTT. It codes for CASNRVGGTEAFF.

This rearrangement joins TRBV27 to TRBJ2-1, with TRBD2 as a possible D gene (6 bases). The CDR3 runs 15 residues. V was trimmed by 7 bases and J by 0 bases, leaving 13 bases between them. In germline, CDR1 is MNHEY, CDR2 SMNVEV (reference sequence). The CDR3 DNA reads as TGTGCCAGCACCTGGGGCGGGAACTCCTACAATGAGCAGTTCTTC. This translates into CASTWGGNSYNEQFF.

The genes are TRBV5-8 and TRBJ2-3, with a weak D call TRBD2 (6 bases). The V end was cut by 7 bases, the J end by 3 bases, with 15 bases between. In germline, CDR1 is SGHTS, CDR2 YDEGEE. The length of the CDR3 is 14 residues. CDR3 sequence (DNA): TGTGCCAGCGGGGACTTAATCGGGACAGATACGCAGTATTTT. It encodes CASGDLIGTDTQYF.